What follows are 30 T cell receptor beta chains derived from one specimen sequenced in a study of post-analysis software for immune sequencing data. Unique molecular identifiers were built into the TCR beta cDNA libraries. One entry per CDR3 protein, called by TCRdb with MiXCR from the PCR reads. The sample carries hundreds of thousands of distinct CDR3 sequences, 30% recorded once. Antigen specificity for these receptors is unknown. Broader study findings: Relative to controls, patients had several TRBV segments at higher frequency, with TRBV5-6, TRBV5-1 and TRBV20-1 among these.

Sequencing was performed on blood. These receptors all come from a girl aged 5-17 years with multiple sclerosis.

Concerning this clonotype: The junction departs from germline at one end; a sequencing error may be responsible. The V and J genes are TRBV12-5 and TRBJ2-1; 16 nucleotides match TRBD2. This CDR3 contains 21 residues. Germline CDR1 and CDR2: LGHNT and FRNRAP. This CDR3 reads CASGLALTGTSGRAIHNAQFF. As DNA, the CDR3 is TGTGCTAGTGGTTTGGCCCTAACCGGGACTAGCGGGAGGGCCATCCACAATGCGCAGTTCTTC.

This chain joins TRBV5-1 and TRBJ2-7, with D possibly TRBD1 on 5 matching bases. The J call may be wrong; the DNA end is better matched by TRBJ2-4. The CDR3 length is 14 residues. CDR1 and CDR2 from the germline V gene are SGHRS and YFSETQ. The CDR3 region has the DNA TGCGCCAGCAGCTTGAGCAGGGTCGAAGACATTCAGTACTTC. Translating it yields CASSLSRVEDIQYF.

This clonotype was seen just once. The chain couples TRBV6-2 or TRBV6-3 to TRBJ2-5; weak D call: TRBD2 (5 bases). The V end was cut by 5 bases, the J end by 1 base, with 11 bases between. CDR1 is MNHEY and CDR2 is SVGEGT in the germline V gene. This CDR3 comprises 14 residues. The CDR3 DNA is TGTGCCAGCAGTGAGGACTTTACCCAAGAGACCCAGTACTTC. It translates to CASSEDFTQETQYF.

The gene calls are TRBV7-2 and TRBJ2-3; 14 positions agree with TRBD2. CDR1 is SGHTA and CDR2 is FQGNSA in the germline V gene. J was trimmed by 6 bases and V by 7 bases; bases with no gene match: 6. The CDR3 totals 15 residues. The CDR3 reads CASTNRLAGGDTQYF. In nucleotides, the CDR3 is TGTGCCAGCACCAACCGACTAGCGGGAGGGGATACGCAGTATTTT.

Turning to this clonotype: No conserved phenylalanine or tryptophan ends this CDR3, so it is likely a read error. V gene TRBV6-2 or TRBV6-3 combines with J gene TRBJ2-1; 15 nucleotides align to TRBD2. Germline V CDR1 and CDR2: MNHEY, SVGEGT. The CDR3 covers 16 residues. V was pared by 5 bases and J by 8 bases, with 7 bases of the junction left unmatched. The CDR3: CASSTGTSGRRYEQFS. For the CDR3, the DNA is TGTGCCAGCAGTACAGGGACTAGCGGGAGGAGATATGAGCAGTTCTCC.

This clonotype has just a few counts. This chain joins TRBV7-2 and TRBJ2-3, with TRBD1 as a possible D gene (6 bases). Per the germline V gene, CDR1 is SGHTA and CDR2 is FQGNSA. This CDR3 spans 15 amino acids. Trimming stripped 3 bases from V and 4 bases from J, with 14 bases between. CDR3 in amino acids: CASSFTGMMADTQYF. CDR3 nucleotides: TGTGCCAGCAGCTTTACAGGGATGATGGCAGATACGCAGTATTTT. Full variable domain (outside the CDR3, taken from reference TRBV7-2 and TRBJ2-3): GAGVSQSPSNKVTEKGKDVELRCDPISGHTALYWYRQSLGQGLEFLIYFQGNSAPDKSGLPSDRFSAERTGGSVSTLTIQRTQQEDSAVYLCASSFTGMMADTQYFGPGTRLTVL.

The chain carries TRBV10-3 and TRBJ2-3; 10 bases fit TRBD1. The CDR3 is 15 residues long. Germline values: CDR1 ENHRY, CDR2 SYGVKD. V lost 6 bases, J lost 4 bases, and 7 bases stayed unmatched. The CDR3 DNA follows: TGTGCCATCAGGGGGACAGGGGCCGGACCAGATACGCAGTATTTT. Translated: CAIRGTGAGPDTQYF.

This clonotype was found many times. V is TRBV29-1 and J is TRBJ2-1; the match to TRBD1 covers 7 bases. The CDR3 has 13 amino acids. Germline trimming cut 4 bases from V and 7 bases from J; bases unmatched to any gene: 7. Germline loops: CDR1 SQVTM, CDR2 ANQGSEA. CDR3 DNA: TGCAGCGTTGTAGGGGGCATCTTGAATGAGCAGTTCTTC. Encoded protein: CSVVGGILNEQFF.

The CDR3 is CSARDHRAGGTSWETQYF. CDR3 DNA sequence: TGCAGTGCTAGAGATCATCGGGCAGGGGGGACATCCTGGGAGACCCAGTACTTC. The J gene is TRBJ2-5, the V gene TRBV20-1; D might be TRBD1 (7 bases). V was pared by 0 bases and J by 5 bases, with 25 bases between. This CDR3 spans 18 amino acids. CDR1 is DFQATT and CDR2 is SNEGSKA in the germline V gene (reference sequence).

The chain employs TRBV6-5 and TRBJ2-7; D possibly uses TRBD1 or TRBD2 (5 bases each). Trimming removed 4 bases at V and 12 bases at J, with 19 bases between. The CDR3 covers 13 residues. Germline lookup yields CDR1 MNHEY and CDR2 SVGAGI. The CDR3 sequence is CASSSVMGEKLYF. In DNA form, the CDR3 reads TGTGCCAGCAGTTCCGTAATGGGGGAAAAACTGTACTTC.

The chain's CDR3 is CSVETAGDRPYPGANVLTF. The CDR3 DNA is TGCAGCGTTGAAACAGCTGGGGACAGGCCGTACCCTGGGGCCAACGTCCTGACTTTC. The V gene is TRBV29-1, the J gene TRBJ2-6; 8 nucleotides agree with TRBD1. This CDR3 has 19 residues. Trimming took 2 bases from V and 2 from J; bases not matched to a gene: 14. Germline V gene data show CDR1 as SQVTM and CDR2 as ANQGSEA.

V gene TRBV28 combines with J gene TRBJ1-1; TRBD1 matches at 9 bases. The V gene's germline CDR1 is MDHEN and CDR2 SYDVKM. The CDR3 length is 14 residues. J lost 6 bases, V lost 7 bases, and 9 bases had no gene match. The CDR3 is CASTIAGQGPEAFF. The CDR3 region has the DNA TGTGCCAGCACCATAGCGGGACAGGGCCCTGAAGCTTTCTTT.

The V call is TRBV7-9, the J call TRBJ1-2; D uncertain. Germline V gene sequence: CDR1 SEHNR, CDR2 FQNEAQ (reference sequence). Trimming shortened V by 5 bases and J by 2 bases, and 9 bases separated the two germline ends. This CDR3 is built from 13 residues. The CDR3 sequence is CASSPTENYGYTF. The DNA of the CDR3 is TGTGCCAGCAGCCCGACGGAGAACTATGGCTACACCTTC.

This clonotype appeared a few times. This rearrangement joins TRBV5-1 to TRBJ2-4; TRBD1 might be the D (5 bases). Germline V gives CDR1 SGHRS, CDR2 YFSETQ. The CDR3 runs to 18 residues. The V and J ends lost 0 bases and 0 bases respectively, with 16 bases between them. CDR3 bases: TGCGCCAGCAGCTTGGGATCCAGGGTTGCCCAAGCCAAAAACATTCAGTACTTC. Residues: CASSLGSRVAQAKNIQYF.

This clonotype was seen only a few times. The gene calls are TRBV25-1 and TRBJ1-2; D remains ambiguous. V dropped 10 bases and J dropped 4 bases, with 10 bases sitting between them. The CDR3 contains 11 residues. The germline V gene encodes CDR1 MGHDK and CDR2 SYGVNS. This chain's CDR3 is CATQEGYGYTF. The DNA of the CDR3 is TGTGCCACCCAGGAGGGCTATGGCTACACCTTC.

This clonotype was seen only a few times. V usage is TRBV29-1 and J usage is TRBJ2-1; 8 nucleotides match TRBD2. The CDR3 runs 14 residues. Trimming at V came to 6 bases and at J to 9 bases, leaving 13 bases not matched to a gene. Per the germline V gene, CDR1 is SQVTM and CDR2 is ANQGSEA. The CDR3 sequence: CSVVLAATSGEQFF. In DNA, the CDR3 is TGCAGCGTGGTACTAGCGGCCACCAGTGGTGAGCAGTTCTTC.

This chain links TRBV4-3 with TRBJ2-1; TRBD2 matches at 8 bases. CDR1 LGHNA and CDR2 YSLEER come from the germline V gene. Losses at the gene ends were 4 bases for V and 10 bases for J; bases not matched to a gene: 12. The CDR3 extends over 15 amino acids. CDR3 DNA sequence: TGCGCCAGCAGCCCAAGTCACGGGAGGGCCGGGGAGCAGTTCTTC. The encoded protein is CASSPSHGRAGEQFF.

The chain has TRBV12-3 or TRBV12-4 and TRBJ2-7; 10 nucleotides agree with TRBD1. Trimming removed 5 bases from V and 4 bases from J; junction bases left unmatched: 11. The CDR3 is made up of 16 amino acids. The CDR3 is CASSDTIPGQGYEQYF. CDR3 sequence (DNA): TGTGCCAGCAGTGATACAATACCGGGACAGGGGTACGAGCAGTACTTC.

This rearrangement joins TRBV29-1 to TRBJ2-5, with TRBD1 matching over 10 bases. The better agreement between TRBJ2-7 and the DNA end casts doubt on the J call. The CDR3 is 12 amino acids. Germline V gene lookup returns CDR1 SQVTM and CDR2 ANQGSEA. CDR3 nucleotides: TGCAGCGTTGGACAGGGGGCCCACGAGCAGTACTTC. The encoded protein is CSVGQGAHEQYF.

The chain uses TRBV20-1 and TRBJ2-5, with TRBD2 as a possible D gene (7 bases). Germline-derived CDR1 and CDR2 are DFQATT and SNEGSKA (reference sequence). This CDR3 has 13 amino acids. V lost 1 base, J lost 5 bases, and 11 bases lay in between. The CDR3 DNA is TGCAGTGCTAGAGCAGGGGAGGGGGAGACCCAGTACTTC. This sequence encodes CSARAGEGETQYF.

The chain recombines TRBV6-1 with TRBJ1-6; D may be TRBD1 (6 bases). The CDR3 is 16 residues long. CDR1 MNHNS and CDR2 SASEGT come from the germline V gene. Trimming removed 6 bases at V and 7 bases at J, with 19 bases between. The CDR3 sequence: CASSPPRAGENSPLHF. CDR3 coding DNA: TGTGCCAGCAGCCCACCCAGAGCAGGGGAGAATTCACCCCTCCACTTT.

This clonotype has only a few counts. This chain's CDR3 is CASGQGVETQYF. CDR3 coding DNA: TGCGCCAGCGGACAGGGTGTAGAGACCCAGTACTTC. V is TRBV5-1 and J is TRBJ2-5, with 8 nucleotides matching TRBD1. V lost 7 bases, J lost 4 bases, and 3 bases stayed unmatched. The CDR3 is made up of 12 amino acids. Germline V CDR1 and CDR2: SGHRS, YFSETQ.

This chain connects TRBV5-1 to TRBJ1-2; D remains unclear. Germline CDR1 is SGHRS and CDR2 is YFSETQ. V gave up 4 bases and J gave up 0 bases, with 13 bases separating them. The CDR3 is 15 residues long. The CDR3 bases are TGCGCCAGCAGCCTTCGTGAGGGTCCTAACTATGGCTACACCTTC. It encodes CASSLREGPNYGYTF.

This clonotype appeared once. V and J are TRBV20-1 and TRBJ2-5; no clear D. The CDR3 is 14 amino acids. Germline assignment: CDR1 DFQATT and CDR2 SNEGSKA (reference sequence). Trimming took 6 bases from V and 2 from J, leaving 16 bases between them. This CDR3 is CSAPPPGRQETQYF. In DNA form, the CDR3 reads TGCAGTGCCCCCCCCCCCGGAAGACAAGAGACCCAGTACTTC.

The chain employs TRBV7-2 and TRBJ1-5; TRBD1 is a possible D gene (6 bases). Trimming removed 5 bases at V and 0 bases at J, with 14 bases between. CDR1 is SGHTA, CDR2 FQGNSA, per germline. The CDR3 consists of 16 residues. Here the CDR3 DNA reads TGTGCCAGCAGCCGGGGGGCACCTTATAGCAATCAGCCCCAGCATTTT. Its protein product is CASSRGAPYSNQPQHF.

This clonotype was detected a few times. The gene calls are TRBV9 and TRBJ1-1; possible D gene TRBD1, 5 bases. The V gene's germline CDR1 is SGDLS and CDR2 YYNGEE. The V end lost 0 bases, the J end lost 7 bases, and 7 bases lay between the germline ends. This CDR3 has 12 residues. CDR3 DNA: TGTGCCAGCAGCGTAGTCGGGGGTGAAGCTTTCTTT. It translates to CASSVVGGEAFF.

This clonotype has a count of ten or more. The rearrangement links TRBV29-1 to TRBJ2-7, with D uncertain. Germline V lookup: CDR1 SQVTM, CDR2 ANQGSEA. This CDR3 has 12 residues. V dropped 7 bases and J dropped 0 bases, with 10 bases sitting between them. DNA for the CDR3: TGCAGCGCAGGCTTCAGCTCCTACGAGCAGTACTTC. Translated, it gives CSAGFSSYEQYF.

This clonotype occurred a few times. The rearrangement links TRBV5-6 to TRBJ2-5, with D perhaps matching TRBD1 or TRBD2 (5 bases each). The germline V and J ends were trimmed by 5 bases and 2 bases, with 19 bases remaining between them. CDR3 length: 16 amino acids. From germline, CDR1 is SGHDT and CDR2 YYEEEE. The CDR3 DNA is TGTGCCAGCAGTCCGCCGGGACGCTGGGGGCAAGAGACCCAGTACTTC. It specifies CASSPPGRWGQETQYF. The whole variable domain, filled in from reference TRBV5-6 and TRBJ2-5, reads DAGVTQSPTHLIKTRGQQVTLRCSPKSGHDTVSWYQQALGQGPQFIFQYYEEEERQRGNFPDRFSGHQFPNYSSELNVNALLLGDSALYLCASSPPGRWGQETQYFGPGTRLLVL.

In its sample, this clonotype was seen many times. This sequence joins TRBV7-2 and TRBJ2-3; 8 bases are shared with TRBD2. The CDR3 consists of 16 residues. Germline V gives CDR1 SGHTA, CDR2 FQGNSA. J gave up 2 bases and V 3 bases, and 7 bases lay outside the gene matches. DNA of the CDR3: TGTGCCAGCAGCTTGATAGCGGGGACCCTCACAGATACGCAGTATTTT. Protein sequence: CASSLIAGTLTDTQYF.

The J gene is TRBJ2-6, the V gene TRBV6-6; unclear D gene. CDR1 is MNHNY and CDR2 is SVGAGI in the germline V gene (reference sequence). Trimming took off 5 bases at V and 2 bases at J, with 10 bases between the two ends. The CDR3 contains 15 residues. CDR3 sequence reads: CASSDPGAGANVLTF. The CDR3 DNA follows: TGTGCCAGCAGTGACCCAGGAGCTGGGGCCAACGTCCTGACTTTC.